This T cell receptor beta chain was observed in a study of regulatory and conventional T cells in RAG deficiency. General study results and limits: Patient subsets had shorter CDR3s; Omenn Treg-Tconv overlap exceeded 85%. Omenn syndrome and CID/AS patients had roughly 92-fold fewer unique Treg TCR beta sequences, versus around 9.8-fold elsewhere.

Data came from immunoSEQ multiplex PCR; TCRdb stores just in-frame clones and leaves some out. Of approximately 28,000 clones listed, 90% to 95% are singletons. Genomic DNA came from blood conventional CD4+ T cells gated CD25-low CD127-high. A remark on this clone: What it binds is unknown.

These data were likewise used in another study, on regulatory T cells. That source adds: Amplification used 52 TRBV primers and 13 TRBJ primers. In patients, unique TRB V-J pairs were restricted and V/J usage skewed, especially in Tregs.

The sequenced material came from CD25- CD4+ T cells sorted from blood. The receptor's source is a human donor in good health.

This CDR3 reads CASSLVTSGGMHEQYF. The CDR3 bases are TGTGCCAGCAGCTTAGTCACTAGCGGGGGGATGCACGAGCAGTACTTC. The V gene is TRBV7-2, the J gene TRBJ2-7, with 12 bases aligning to TRBD2. Per germline, CDR1 SGHTA and CDR2 FQGNSA. CDR3 length: 16 residues. The junction had 6 bases not matched to a gene; V was cut back by 1 base and J by 5 bases. The full variable domain, completed using reference TRBV7-2 and TRBJ2-7, is GAGVSQSPSNKVTEKGKDVELRCDPISGHTALYWYRQSLGQGLEFLIYFQGNSAPDKSGLPSDRFSAERTGGSVSTLTIQRTQQEDSAVYLCASSLVTSGGMHEQYFGPGTRLTVT.